The rows below give T cell receptor beta chains drawn from one sample of a study of T cell responses to AZD1222 COVID-19 vaccine. TCRdb keeps only in-frame clones here, not all; method: immunoSEQ multiplex PCR. The repertoire holds about 120,000 clones, with roughly 91% as singletons. The starting material was peripheral blood, obtained on day 0 of AZD1222 vaccination. Source of these receptors: an adult in good health. CDR3s include the opening cysteine and the closing phenylalanine or tryptophan. A D gene is named only where the DNA matches it firmly. The size of a clone is reported for some rows only, either as once, few or many, or as a class for expanded clones.

v_gene,j_gene,abundance,d_gene,CDR3aa,CDR3nt
TRBV6-5,TRBJ1-6,few,NA,CARGRGSIPLHF,TGTGCCAGGGGGAGGGGATCCATCCCCCTCCACTTT
TRBV19,TRBJ2-5,NA,NA,CASNSGDSYAETQYF,TGTGCCAGTAACTCAGGGGATTCGTACGCGGAGACCCAGTACTTC
TRBV6-5,TRBJ2-1,NA,TRBD1,CASSYRTGLYNEQFF,TGTGCCAGCAGTTATCGGACAGGGCTATACAATGAGCAGTTCTTC
TRBV7-9,TRBJ2-5,NA,NA,CASSRGTQQETQYF,TGTGCCAGCAGCCGTGGGACGCAGCAAGAGACCCAGTACTTC
TRBV6-5,TRBJ2-1,NA,NA,CASSLEVSTYNEQFF,TGTGCCAGCAGTTTAGAAGTTTCTACCTACAATGAGCAGTTCTTC
TRBV14,TRBJ2-7,once,TRBD1,CASSQKSWTGIYEQYF,TGTGCCAGCAGCCAGAAGAGTTGGACAGGGATCTACGAGCAGTACTTC
TRBV7-8,TRBJ2-5,NA,TRBD1,CASSWDRQETQYF,TGTGCCAGCAGCTGGGACAGACAAGAGACCCAGTACTTC
TRBV3-1/TRBV3-2,TRBJ2-2,NA,NA,CASSRMEGELFF,TGTGCCAGCAGCCGGATGGAGGGGGAGCTGTTTTTT
TRBV19,TRBJ2-2,NA,TRBD2,CASSMSFGSGWTGELFF,TGTGCCAGTAGTATGTCCTTTGGTAGCGGGTGGACCGGGGAGCTGTTTTTT
TRBV19,TRBJ1-2,NA,NA,CASSMDKVYGYTF,TGTGCCAGTAGTATGGATAAAGTCTATGGCTACACCTTC
TRBV4-2,TRBJ1-4,NA,NA,CASSPARSVSEKLFF,TGTGCCAGCAGCCCGGCCCGGAGTGTGAGTGAAAAACTGTTTTTT
TRBV3-1/TRBV3-2,TRBJ2-7,NA,NA,CASTTTGAPGDEQYF,TGTGCCAGCACCACAACCGGGGCGCCGGGGGACGAGCAGTACTTC
TRBV3-1/TRBV3-2,TRBJ1-2,NA,TRBD1,CASSQLRGDRDNYGYTF,TGTGCCAGCAGCCAACTAAGGGGGGACAGGGATAACTATGGCTACACCTTC
TRBV9,TRBJ2-7,NA,TRBD1,CASSVVGDRGMGEQYF,TGTGCCAGCAGCGTAGTAGGGGACAGGGGAATGGGCGAGCAGTACTTC
TRBV7-2,TRBJ1-2,NA,TRBD1,CASSSDRGLGYTF,TGTGCCAGCAGCTCGGACAGGGGGCTTGGCTACACCTTC
TRBV15,TRBJ1-3,NA,TRBD1,CATRETGVGNTIYF,TGTGCCACCAGGGAGACAGGGGTAGGAAACACCATATATTTT
TRBV23-1,TRBJ1-2,NA,TRBD1,CAGVDRGRESYGYTF,TGCGCCGGCGTTGACAGGGGGCGAGAAAGCTATGGCTACACCTTC
TRBV5-6,TRBJ2-1,NA,TRBD1,CASSRTGAYNEQFF,TGTGCCAGCAGCCGGACAGGGGCGTACAATGAGCAGTTCTTC
TRBV28,TRBJ2-7,NA,NA,CASTIGVSSYEQYF,TGTGCCAGCACCATAGGGGTTAGCTCCTACGAGCAGTACTTC
TRBV19,TRBJ2-7,NA,NA,CASSIGAGTYEQYF,TGTGCCAGTAGTATAGGAGCAGGGACCTACGAGCAGTACTTC
TRBV18,TRBJ1-2,NA,NA,CASSPGGSTNYGYTF,TGTGCCAGCTCACCGGGGGGGAGTACTAACTATGGCTACACCTTC
TRBV29-1,TRBJ2-5,NA,NA,CSVSRDGRGETQYF,TGCAGCGTTTCCAGGGACGGGCGGGGAGAGACCCAGTACTTC
TRBV6-5,TRBJ1-5,NA,NA,CASSTSYNQPQHF,TGTGCCAGCAGTACATCATACAATCAGCCCCAGCATTTT
TRBV11-2,TRBJ1-5,NA,NA,CASSLDTGRGQPQHF,TGTGCCAGCAGCTTAGACACTGGCCGAGGTCAGCCCCAGCATTTT
TRBV6-1,TRBJ2-3,once,NA,CASSEQGFDTQYF,TGTGCCAGCAGTGAACAGGGATTCGATACGCAGTATTTT
TRBV10-3,TRBJ1-6,few,NA,CAISEGGRVSPLHF,TGTGCCATCAGTGAGGGGGGGCGGGTATCACCCCTCCACTTT
TRBV27,TRBJ2-7,NA,TRBD2,CASTPGGHSYEQYF,TGTGCCAGCACCCCGGGGGGGCACTCCTACGAGCAGTACTTC
TRBV19,TRBJ1-1,NA,NA,CASSLGVGNTEAFF,TGTGCCAGTAGCCTGGGGGTGGGGAACACTGAAGCTTTCTTT
TRBV4-1,TRBJ1-5,NA,NA,CASSQEIDQPQHF,TGCGCCAGCAGCCAAGAAATTGACCAGCCCCAGCATTTT
TRBV7-9,TRBJ1-1,NA,NA,CASSLAATGNTEAFF,TGTGCCAGCAGCTTAGCCGCGACGGGGAACACTGAAGCTTTCTTT
TRBV7-9,TRBJ1-1,once,NA,CASSPQQGSAEAFF,TGTGCCAGCAGCCCTCAGCAGGGGAGCGCTGAAGCTTTCTTT
TRBV2,TRBJ2-3,few,TRBD1,CASSVPGQSTDTQYF,TGTGCCAGCAGCGTTCCGGGACAGAGCACAGATACGCAGTATTTT
TRBV15,TRBJ1-6,NA,TRBD1,CATSRDGTVNSPLHF,TGTGCCACCAGCAGAGATGGGACAGTTAATTCACCCCTCCACTTT
TRBV9,TRBJ1-1,NA,TRBD1,CASSAATWDRSTEAFF,TGTGCCAGCAGCGCAGCTACCTGGGACAGATCCACTGAAGCTTTCTTT
TRBV5-1,TRBJ2-3,NA,TRBD2,CASSSGGTSTDTQYF,TGCGCCAGCAGTTCCGGGGGGACTAGCACAGATACGCAGTATTTT
TRBV6-1,TRBJ1-1,once,NA,CASSEAPERTNTEAFF,TGTGCCAGCAGTGAAGCCCCGGAGAGGACGAACACTGAAGCTTTCTTT
TRBV7-9,TRBJ2-5,NA,TRBD2,CASSLGLALYQETQYF,TGTGCCAGCAGCTTGGGACTAGCTTTGTATCAAGAGACCCAGTACTTC
TRBV7-9,TRBJ1-6,NA,NA,CASSLAQGIHSPLHF,TGTGCCAGCAGCTTAGCGCAGGGGATCCATTCACCCCTCCACTTT
TRBV14,TRBJ1-1,NA,NA,CASSQEWGEGGRYTEAFF,TGTGCCAGCAGCCAAGAATGGGGCGAGGGGGGCAGGTACACTGAAGCTTTCTTT
TRBV19,TRBJ1-6,NA,NA,CASSIAGIYNSPLHF,TGTGCCAGTAGTATCGCCGGGATCTATAATTCACCCCTCCACTTT
TRBV18,TRBJ1-4,NA,NA,CASSQQPTVTTNEKLFF,TGTGCCAGCTCACAGCAACCGACAGTAACAACTAATGAAAAACTGTTTTTT
TRBV28,TRBJ1-5,NA,NA,CASSWGEQPQHF,TGTGCCAGCAGTTGGGGCGAACAGCCCCAGCATTTT
TRBV11-2,TRBJ1-6,NA,NA,CASSFSPLDSPLHF,TGTGCCAGCAGCTTTAGCCCCCTGGATTCACCCCTCCACTTT
TRBV11-2,TRBJ1-1,NA,NA,CASIHLGGRNTEAFF,TGTGCCAGCATTCACCTTGGGGGGAGGAACACTGAAGCTTTCTTT
TRBV19,TRBJ1-5,NA,TRBD1,CASSTGQVGESSNQPQHF,TGTGCCAGTAGTACCGGACAGGTGGGGGAGAGCAGCAATCAGCCCCAGCATTTT
TRBV6-5,TRBJ1-5,NA,NA,CASSYSGANQPQHF,TGTGCCAGCAGTTACTCGGGGGCGAATCAGCCCCAGCATTTT
TRBV28,TRBJ1-5,NA,NA,CASSSPPQGGGGQPQHF,TGTGCCAGCAGTTCTCCTCCACAGGGAGGGGGGGGTCAGCCCCAGCATTTT
TRBV4-2,TRBJ1-1,NA,NA,CASSQERSRVRTEAFF,TGTGCCAGCAGCCAAGAACGGAGTAGGGTAAGGACTGAAGCTTTCTTT
TRBV7-6,TRBJ2-2,NA,NA,CASSFNPALPPGELFF,TGTGCCAGCAGCTTCAACCCAGCCCTCCCCCCCGGGGAGCTGTTTTTT
TRBV19,TRBJ1-2,NA,TRBD1,CASSIVGQGALGYTF,TGTGCCAGTAGTATAGTTGGGCAGGGGGCGCTTGGCTACACCTTC
TRBV7-8,TRBJ2-1,once,NA,CASSLAGIVNDYNVDEQFF,TGTGCCAGCAGCTTAGCGGGTATTGTCAACGATTACAATGTGGATGAGCAGTTCTTC
TRBV6-1,TRBJ2-6,NA,NA,CASSEIFRISGANVLTF,TGTGCCAGCAGTGAAATTTTTCGGATCTCTGGGGCCAACGTCCTGACTTTC
TRBV6-1,TRBJ2-7,NA,NA,CASSEYGSQIYEQYF,TGTGCCAGCAGTGAATATGGCAGCCAAATCTACGAGCAGTACTTC
TRBV7-8,TRBJ1-1,NA,NA,CASSLARRGAEAFF,TGTGCCAGCAGCTTAGCGCGCAGGGGTGCTGAAGCTTTCTTT
TRBV2,TRBJ1-2,few,TRBD1,CASSTGVGYTF,TGTGCCAGCTCGACAGGGGTCGGCTACACCTTC
TRBV5-1,TRBJ2-5,NA,NA,CASSFGGEETQYF,TGCGCCAGCAGCTTTGGCGGAGAGGAGACCCAGTACTTC
TRBV9,TRBJ2-1,once,NA,CASSGDEQFF,TGTGCCAGCAGCGGGGACGAGCAGTTCTTC
TRBV2,TRBJ2-5,NA,TRBD1,CASSQGQQETQYF,TGTGCCAGCAGTCAGGGACAGCAAGAGACCCAGTACTTC
TRBV27,TRBJ1-1,NA,NA,CASSHQGVTEAFF,TGTGCCAGCAGTCACCAGGGCGTCACTGAAGCTTTCTTT
TRBV18,TRBJ1-2,NA,TRBD1,CASSPQAQGVLGGYTF,TGTGCCAGCTCACCACAAGCCCAGGGGGTTCTTGGAGGCTACACCTTC